These T cell receptor beta chains were read from a single sample in a study of OX40 agonist ivuxolimab in advanced cancers. The table came from immunoSEQ multiplex PCR; TCRdb's copy has only in-frame clones and leaves some out. The sample lists about 60,000 clones, 86% occurring once. The sequencing used CD4+ or CD8+ T cells sorted from blood, collected in a trial of the OX40 agonist ivuxolimab. The receptors stem from an adult with an advanced solid tumor such as melanoma, head and neck, liver or kidney cancer. The CDR3 runs from the conserved cysteine through the conserved F or W. The D gene is left open where the match is weak. Not all rows give a size; the values are once, few, many and, for expanded clones, a class.

D: .; V: TRBV9; J: TRBJ2-3; length: 14; size: .; CDR3: CASSVGNSADTQYF; DNA: TGTGCCAGCAGCGTAGGTAATTCGGCAGATACGCAGTATTTT
D: .; V: TRBV5-1; J: TRBJ1-1; length: 14; size: .; CDR3: CASSLAGQHTEAFF; DNA: TGCGCCAGCAGCTTGGCCGGACAGCACACTGAAGCTTTCTTT
D: .; V: TRBV6-6; J: TRBJ2-5; length: 14; size: .; CDR3: CASSYSQSQETQYF; DNA: TGTGCCAGCAGTTACTCTCAGTCACAAGAGACCCAGTACTTC
D: TRBD1; V: TRBV6-6; J: TRBJ2-5; length: 15; size: .; CDR3: CASSPPQGAAETQYF; DNA: TGTGCCAGCAGCCCACCCCAGGGGGCGGCGGAGACCCAGTACTTC
D: .; V: TRBV28; J: TRBJ2-2; length: 15; size: .; CDR3: CASSPGTGGTGELFF; DNA: TGTGCCAGCAGCCCCGGGACCGGGGGCACCGGGGAGCTGTTTTTT
D: TRBD2; V: TRBV5-1; J: TRBJ2-1; length: 17; size: .; CDR3: CASSPGLAGRSYNEQFF; DNA: TGCGCCAGCAGCCCCGGACTAGCGGGGCGCTCCTACAATGAGCAGTTCTTC
D: TRBD1; V: TRBV28; J: TRBJ1-4; length: 14; size: few; CDR3: CASSSGGGIVKLFF; DNA: TGTGCCAGCAGTTCAGGGGGGGGAATTGTAAAACTGTTTTTT
D: .; V: TRBV20-1; J: TRBJ1-4; length: 11; size: .; CDR3: CSAIPGEKLFF; DNA: TGCAGTGCCATCCCAGGGGAAAAACTGTTTTTT
D: .; V: TRBV7-2; J: TRBJ2-3; length: 15; size: .; CDR3: CASSSGSDLADTQYF; DNA: TGTGCCAGCAGCTCCGGTAGTGATTTGGCAGATACGCAGTATTTT
D: .; V: TRBV28; J: TRBJ1-1; length: 11; size: .; CDR3: CASSKSLEAFF; DNA: TGTGCCAGCAGTAAGAGCCTTGAAGCTTTCTTT
D: TRBD2; V: TRBV7-8; J: TRBJ2-5; length: 15; size: .; CDR3: CASFTRLATGETQYF; DNA: TGTGCCAGTTTCACCCGACTAGCGACGGGGGAGACCCAGTACTTC
D: .; V: TRBV7-2; J: TRBJ2-3; length: 13; size: .; CDR3: CASRTAGTDTQYF; DNA: TGTGCCAGCAGGACTGCCGGCACAGATACGCAGTATTTT
D: .; V: TRBV10-3; J: TRBJ2-7; length: 12; size: .; CDR3: CAISESGIEQYF; DNA: TGTGCCATCAGTGAGTCCGGAATCGAGCAGTACTTC